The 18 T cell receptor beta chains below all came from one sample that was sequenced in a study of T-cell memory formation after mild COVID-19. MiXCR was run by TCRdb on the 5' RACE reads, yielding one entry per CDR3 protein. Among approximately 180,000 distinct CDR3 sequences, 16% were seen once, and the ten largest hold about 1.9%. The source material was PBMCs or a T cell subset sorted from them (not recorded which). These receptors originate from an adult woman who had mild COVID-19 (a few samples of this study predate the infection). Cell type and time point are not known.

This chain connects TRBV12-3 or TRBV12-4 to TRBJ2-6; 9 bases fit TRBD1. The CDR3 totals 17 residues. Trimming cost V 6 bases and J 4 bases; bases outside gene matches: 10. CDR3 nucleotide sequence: TGTGCCAGCAGCTACACACAGGGGGCGGACGGGGCCAACGTCCTGACTTTC. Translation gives CASSYTQGADGANVLTF.

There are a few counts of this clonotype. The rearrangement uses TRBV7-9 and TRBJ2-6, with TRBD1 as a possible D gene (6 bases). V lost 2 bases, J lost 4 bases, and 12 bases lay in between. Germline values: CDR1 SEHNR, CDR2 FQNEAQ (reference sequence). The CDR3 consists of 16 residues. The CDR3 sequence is CASSLITGYGANVLTF. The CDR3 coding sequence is TGTGCCAGCAGCTTAATAACAGGGTACGGGGCCAACGTCCTGACTTTC.

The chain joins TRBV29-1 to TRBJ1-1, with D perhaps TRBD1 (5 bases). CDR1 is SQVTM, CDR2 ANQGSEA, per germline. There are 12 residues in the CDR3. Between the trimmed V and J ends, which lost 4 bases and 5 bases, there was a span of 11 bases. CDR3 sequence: CSVAPAGTEAFF. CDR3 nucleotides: TGCAGCGTTGCCCCAGCAGGGACTGAAGCTTTCTTT.

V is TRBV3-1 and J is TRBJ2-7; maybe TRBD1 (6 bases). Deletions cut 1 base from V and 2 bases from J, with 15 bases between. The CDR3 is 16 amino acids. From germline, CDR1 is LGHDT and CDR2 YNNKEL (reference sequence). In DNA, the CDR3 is TGTGCCAGCAGCCAAGTCTGGGGGCAGGGTCCCTACGAGCAGTACTTC. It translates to CASSQVWGQGPYEQYF.

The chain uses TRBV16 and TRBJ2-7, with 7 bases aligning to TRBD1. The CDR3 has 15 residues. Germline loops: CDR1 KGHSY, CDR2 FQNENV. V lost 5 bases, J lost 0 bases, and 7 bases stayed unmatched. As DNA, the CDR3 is TGTGCCAGCAGCGCGCTCTGGGACAGCTCCTACGAGCAGTACTTC. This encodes CASSALWDSSYEQYF.

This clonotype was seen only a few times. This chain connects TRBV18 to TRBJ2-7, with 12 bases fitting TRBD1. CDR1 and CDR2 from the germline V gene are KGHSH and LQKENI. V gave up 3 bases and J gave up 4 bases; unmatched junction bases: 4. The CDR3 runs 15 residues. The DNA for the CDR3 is TGTGCCAGCTCACCCTCGGGACAGGGGGCTTACGAGCAGTACTTC. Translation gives CASSPSGQGAYEQYF. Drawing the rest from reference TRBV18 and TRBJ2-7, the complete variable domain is NAGVMQNPRHLVRRRGQEARLRCSPMKGHSHVYWYRQLPEEGLKFMVYLQKENIIDESGMPKERFSAEFPKEGPSILRIQQVVRGDSAAYFCASSPSGQGAYEQYFGPGTRLTVT.

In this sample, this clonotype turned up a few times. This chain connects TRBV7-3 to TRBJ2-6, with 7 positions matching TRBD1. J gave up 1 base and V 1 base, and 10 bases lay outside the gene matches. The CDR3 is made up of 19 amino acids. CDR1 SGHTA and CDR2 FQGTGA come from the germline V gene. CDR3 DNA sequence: TGTGCCAGCAGCTTAAGGTCAAGGGGGCTTAATTCTGGGGCCAACGTCCTGACTTTC. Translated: CASSLRSRGLNSGANVLTF.

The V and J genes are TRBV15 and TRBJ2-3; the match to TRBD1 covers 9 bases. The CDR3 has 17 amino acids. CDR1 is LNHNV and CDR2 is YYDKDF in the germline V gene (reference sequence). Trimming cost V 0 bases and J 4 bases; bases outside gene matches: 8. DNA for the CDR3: TGTGCCACCAGCAGAGATCGTGGGACAGGGATCGCAGATACGCAGTATTTT. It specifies CATSRDRGTGIADTQYF.

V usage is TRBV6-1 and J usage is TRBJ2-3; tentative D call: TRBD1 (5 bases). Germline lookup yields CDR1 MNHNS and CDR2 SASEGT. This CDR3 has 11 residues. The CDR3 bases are TGTGCAGGGGCTAGCACAGATACGCAGTATTTT. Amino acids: CAGASTDTQYF.

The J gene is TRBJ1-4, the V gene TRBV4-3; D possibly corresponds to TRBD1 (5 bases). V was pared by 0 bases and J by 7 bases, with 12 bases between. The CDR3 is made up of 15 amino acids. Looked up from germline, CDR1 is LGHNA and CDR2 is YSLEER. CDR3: CASSQDRGSSEKLFF. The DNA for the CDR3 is TGCGCCAGCAGCCAAGACCGGGGGTCGAGTGAAAAACTGTTTTTT.

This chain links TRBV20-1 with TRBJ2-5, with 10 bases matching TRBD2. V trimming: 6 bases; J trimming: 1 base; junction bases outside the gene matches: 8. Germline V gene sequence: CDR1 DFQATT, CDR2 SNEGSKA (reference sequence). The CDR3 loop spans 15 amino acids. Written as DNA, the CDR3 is TGCAGTGCCGGATTATGGACTAGCGGCCAAGAGACCCAGTACTTC. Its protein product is CSAGLWTSGQETQYF.

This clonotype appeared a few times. CDR3 in amino acids: CASSLPGQGVGEQFF. Here the CDR3 DNA reads TGTGCCAGCAGTCTCCCGGGACAGGGGGTCGGTGAGCAGTTCTTC. V is TRBV6-2 or TRBV6-3 and J is TRBJ2-1; 11 positions match TRBD1. With 5 bases clipped from V and 9 bases from J, the junction kept 9 bases outside the gene matches. Germline V lookup: CDR1 MNHEY, CDR2 SVGEGT. The CDR3 spans 15 residues.

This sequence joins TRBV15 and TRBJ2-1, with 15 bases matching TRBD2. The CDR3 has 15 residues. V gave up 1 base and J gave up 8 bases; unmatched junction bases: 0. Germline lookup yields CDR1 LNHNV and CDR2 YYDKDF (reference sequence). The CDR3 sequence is CATSRGTSGRDEQFF. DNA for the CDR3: TGTGCCACCAGCAGAGGGACTAGCGGGAGGGATGAGCAGTTCTTC.

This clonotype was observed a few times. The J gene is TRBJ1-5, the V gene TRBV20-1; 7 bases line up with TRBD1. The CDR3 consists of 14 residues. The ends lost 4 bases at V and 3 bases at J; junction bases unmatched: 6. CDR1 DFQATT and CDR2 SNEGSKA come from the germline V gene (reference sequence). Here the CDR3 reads CSAKSGTANQPQHF. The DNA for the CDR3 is TGCAGTGCTAAATCCGGGACAGCCAATCAGCCCCAGCATTTT.

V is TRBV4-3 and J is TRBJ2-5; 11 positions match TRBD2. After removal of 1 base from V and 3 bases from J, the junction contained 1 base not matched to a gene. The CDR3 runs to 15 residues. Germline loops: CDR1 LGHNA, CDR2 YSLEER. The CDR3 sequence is CASSQGLAGKETQYF. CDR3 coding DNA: TGCGCCAGCAGCCAAGGACTAGCGGGAAAAGAGACCCAGTACTTC.

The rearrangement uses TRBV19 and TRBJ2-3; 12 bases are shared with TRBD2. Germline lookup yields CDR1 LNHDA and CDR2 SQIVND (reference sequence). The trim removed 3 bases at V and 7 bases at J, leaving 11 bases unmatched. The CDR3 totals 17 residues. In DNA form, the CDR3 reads TGTGCCAGTAGTATCAACTGGCTAGCGGGAGGGCCGAATACGCAGTATTTT. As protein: CASSINWLAGGPNTQYF.

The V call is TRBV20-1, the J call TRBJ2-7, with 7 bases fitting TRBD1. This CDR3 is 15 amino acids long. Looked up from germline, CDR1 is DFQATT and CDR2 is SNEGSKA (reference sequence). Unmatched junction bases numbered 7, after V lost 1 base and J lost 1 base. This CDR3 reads CSARGGTDGSYEQYF. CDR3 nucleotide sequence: TGCAGTGCTAGAGGAGGGACAGATGGATCCTACGAGCAGTACTTC.

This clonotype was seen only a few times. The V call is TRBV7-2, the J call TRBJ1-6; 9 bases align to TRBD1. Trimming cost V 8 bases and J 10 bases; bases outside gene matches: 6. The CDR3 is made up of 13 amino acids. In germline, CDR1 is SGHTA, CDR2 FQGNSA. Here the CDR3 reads CASAGQGGSPLHF. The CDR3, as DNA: TGTGCCAGCGCGGGACAGGGAGGGTCACCCCTCCACTTT.